The entry below gives a single TCR beta chain sequence along with its context. Its antigen remains undetermined. The input lacks base qualities; no much larger clone sits a single base away. The sample's time point label, in plain terms: patch test 2, 6 weeks after DPC sensitization. Read against the paper, the sample's treatment or condition label means: therapeutic diphenylcyclopropenone sensitization with weekly scalp DPC. Blood at each patch-test visit was drawn before the patch test was applied. Patients were eligible if aged 18 to 70, diagnosed with alopecia and judged suitable for DPC therapy, and pregnant patients were excluded. Total RNA was extracted from unfractionated whole blood collected in Tempus Blood RNA tubes. Libraries were built with RACE. The data were produced on a NextSeq 500. During library preparation, unique molecular identifiers were attached to individual cDNA molecules so that TCRs could be counted quantitatively and reproducibly. From each blood RNA sample, both TCR alpha and TCR beta chains were sequenced. On the authors' methods: A median of about 87,000 TCRs per sample was observed, with a range of about 20,000 to 750,000. V, J and CDR3 annotation of the TCR reads was carried out using the Decombinator software suite. For the PS versus PT1 abundance plots, all samples were subsampled to the same number of TCRs (28,000). Expanded TCRs were defined as absent before sensitization and observed at least eight times at the 2-week time point. Through fastp at Q25 and MiXCR, TCRdb rebuilt clones from the public reads, retaining in-frame beta chains. Entries are consolidated by CDR3 protein sequence, retaining the most common genes and DNA. TCRdb's processing, not the study's, gives the V and J calls here. This sample is represented by nearly 95,000 distinct CDR3 sequences; approximately 9.9% of them were singletons. Jointly, the top ten make up less than 2.5% of the sample.

Counted from cysteine to phenylalanine, this CDR3 has 15 amino acids. Solely the CDR3 DNA is kept, with 45 bases framed from the first base. Per the germline V gene (reference sequence), DFQATT is the CDR1 and SNEGSKA is the CDR2. A distance of 17 bases separates the germline ends of V and J, which lose 6 bases and 1 base respectively. The entry originates in a study of human T cells and chemical hapten exposure (dated by TCRdb to the early 2020s). Background on the whole study: For sensitization, 2% DPC in acetone was applied to a 2 cm by 2 cm area of upper inner arm skin. Libraries were combined into a pool for sequencing, and differences in TCR yield between samples came mainly from small differences in library volumes within the pool. Alopecia areata with under or over 50% scalp involvement, alopecia totalis and alopecia universalis were represented in the patient cohort, which was mostly female. About 28 alopecia patients gave blood for TCR sequencing at one to four time points (pre-sensitization, 2, 6 and 24 weeks). Throughout the study period of roughly 24 weeks, patients also received therapeutic DPC doses to the scalp every week. Patch testing on the upper back used Finn chambers containing 0.01% DPC, with scoring done after 6 days according to International Contact Dermatitis Research Group standards. Blood samples were taken from patients before sensitization (week 0) and then at 2, 6 and about 24 weeks after DPC sensitization. The study tracked peripheral blood TCR repertoire changes in vivo during primary and secondary sensitization to the hapten diphenylcyclopropenone (DPC) in alopecia patients.

Study-wide conclusions, independent of this receptor: No change with DPC sensitization was found in the number of TCRs above 1 in 1000 frequency, and no evidence of global repertoire structure alterations was found. Repeated subsampling changed both the strength of the expansion versus patch-test correlation and the threshold at which that correlation became significant. Patch test score was positively correlated with the number of PT1 expanded TCRs, with significance at thresholds 8, 16 and 32 but not at 4. Compared with pre-sensitization or healthy control sets, expanded TCRs formed significantly more large CDR3 similarity clusters, which is consistent with antigen-driven responses. Because all patients had alopecia, a presumed autoimmune disease, the immune response of the patients might differ from that of healthy individuals.

Material: whole blood, obtained in connection with sensitization to the hapten diphenylcyclopropenone (DPC). The chain is encoded by TRBV20-1 joined to TRBJ2-3, with TRBD2 tentatively as D gene (5 bases match). The TCR sequence derives from a man in his forties with alopecia areata. Some clones in this sample may be carry-over from other donors' samples. CDR3 sequence: CSAKDWGSGTDTQYF. The DNA reads as follows: TGCAGTGCCAAGGACTGGGGATCGGGCACAGATACGCAGTATTTT.